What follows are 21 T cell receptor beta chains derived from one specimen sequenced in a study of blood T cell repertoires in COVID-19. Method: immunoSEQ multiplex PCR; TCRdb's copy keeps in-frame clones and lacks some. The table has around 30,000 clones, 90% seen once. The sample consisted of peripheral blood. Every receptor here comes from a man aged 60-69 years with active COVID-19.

The CDR3 here is CASSLQGVDTEAFF. DNA for the CDR3: TGTGCCAGCAGCTTGCAGGGGGTGGACACTGAAGCTTTCTTT. The J gene is TRBJ1-1, the V gene TRBV5-4; 7 bases align to TRBD1. CDR3 size: 14 residues. CDR1 SGHNT and CDR2 YYREEE come from the germline V gene (reference sequence). The V gene end was trimmed by 1 base and the J gene end by 3 bases; junction bases not matched to a gene: 3.

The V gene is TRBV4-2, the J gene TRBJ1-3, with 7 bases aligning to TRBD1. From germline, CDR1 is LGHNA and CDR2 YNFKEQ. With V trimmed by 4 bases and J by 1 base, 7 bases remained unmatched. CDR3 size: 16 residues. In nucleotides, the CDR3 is TGTGCCAGCAGCCGTACCGCGACAGGGTCTGGAAACACCATATATTTT. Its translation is CASSRTATGSGNTIYF.

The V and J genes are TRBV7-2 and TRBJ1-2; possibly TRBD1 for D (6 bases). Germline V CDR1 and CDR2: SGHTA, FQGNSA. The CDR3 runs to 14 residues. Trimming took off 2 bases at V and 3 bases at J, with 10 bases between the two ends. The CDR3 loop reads CASSLWAGDYGYTF. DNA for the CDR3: TGTGCCAGCAGCTTATGGGCAGGGGACTATGGCTACACCTTC.

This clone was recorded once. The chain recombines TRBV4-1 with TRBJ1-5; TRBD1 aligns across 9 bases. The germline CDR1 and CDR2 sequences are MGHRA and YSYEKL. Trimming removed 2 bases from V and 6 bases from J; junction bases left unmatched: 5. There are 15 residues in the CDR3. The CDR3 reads CASSQSGTGIQPQHF. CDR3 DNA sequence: TGCGCCAGCAGCCAATCTGGGACAGGGATTCAGCCCCAGCATTTT.

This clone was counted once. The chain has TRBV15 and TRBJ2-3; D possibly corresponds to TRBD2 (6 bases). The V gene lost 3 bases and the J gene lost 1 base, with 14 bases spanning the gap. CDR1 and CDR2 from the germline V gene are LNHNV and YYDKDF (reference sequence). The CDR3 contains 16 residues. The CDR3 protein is CATSRGGEPGTDTQYF. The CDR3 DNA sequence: TGTGCCACCAGCAGGGGGGGAGAGCCCGGCACAGATACGCAGTATTTT.

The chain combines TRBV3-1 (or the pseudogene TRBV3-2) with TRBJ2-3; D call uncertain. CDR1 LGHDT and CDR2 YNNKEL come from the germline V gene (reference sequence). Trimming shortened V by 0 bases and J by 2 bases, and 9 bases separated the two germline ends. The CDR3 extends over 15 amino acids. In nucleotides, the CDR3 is TGTGCCAGCAGCCAAGAGTCCCCCCTCACAGATACGCAGTATTTT. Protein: CASSQESPLTDTQYF.

CDR3 coding DNA: TGTGCCAGCAGCTTAGAAGGGGGACAGAGTTGGGGCTACACCTTC. Its translation is CASSLEGGQSWGYTF. The chain carries TRBV7-2 and TRBJ1-2; 7 nucleotides agree with TRBD1. Germline-derived CDR1 and CDR2 are SGHTA and FQGNSA. This CDR3 is built from 15 residues. Germline trimming cut 1 base from V and 8 bases from J; bases unmatched to any gene: 10.

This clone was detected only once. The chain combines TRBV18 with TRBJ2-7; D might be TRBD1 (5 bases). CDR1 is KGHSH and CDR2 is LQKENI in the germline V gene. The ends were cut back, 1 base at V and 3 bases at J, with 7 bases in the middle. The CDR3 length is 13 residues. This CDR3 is CASSPQTVYEQYF. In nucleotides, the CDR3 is TGTGCCAGCTCACCACAGACAGTCTACGAGCAGTACTTC.

The CDR3 DNA is TGTGCCACGTCCGCGGGGGGCCCCAACAATGAGCAGTTCTTC. Translating gives CATSAGGPNNEQFF. J is TRBJ2-1 and V is TRBV7-3; 8 nucleotides align to TRBD2. Germline V gene lookup returns CDR1 SGHTA and CDR2 FQGTGA. There are 14 residues in the CDR3. After removal of 10 bases from V and 5 bases from J, the junction contained 10 bases not matched to a gene.

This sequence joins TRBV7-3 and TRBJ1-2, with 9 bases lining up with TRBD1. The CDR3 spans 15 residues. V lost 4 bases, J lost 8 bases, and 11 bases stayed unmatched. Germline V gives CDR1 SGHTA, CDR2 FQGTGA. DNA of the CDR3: TGTGCCAGCAGCTCCCCGGGACAGGGTTTGGGGGGCTACACCTTC. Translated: CASSSPGQGLGGYTF.

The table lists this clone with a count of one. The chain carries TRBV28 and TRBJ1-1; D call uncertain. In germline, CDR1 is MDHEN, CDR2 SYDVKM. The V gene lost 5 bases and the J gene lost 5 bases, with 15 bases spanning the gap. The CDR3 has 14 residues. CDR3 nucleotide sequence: TGTGCCAGCAGTCCCATAGGGAGGGTTACTGAAGCTTTCTTT. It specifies CASSPIGRVTEAFF.

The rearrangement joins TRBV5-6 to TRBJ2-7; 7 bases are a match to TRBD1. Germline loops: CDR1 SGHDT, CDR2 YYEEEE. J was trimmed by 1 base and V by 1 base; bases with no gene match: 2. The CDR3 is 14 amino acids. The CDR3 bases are TGTGCCAGCAGCTTGCCAGGGGGTTCCTACGAGCAGTACTTC. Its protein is CASSLPGGSYEQYF. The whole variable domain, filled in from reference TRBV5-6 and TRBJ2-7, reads DAGVTQSPTHLIKTRGQQVTLRCSPKSGHDTVSWYQQALGQGPQFIFQYYEEEERQRGNFPDRFSGHQFPNYSSELNVNALLLGDSALYLCASSLPGGSYEQYFGPGTRLTVT.

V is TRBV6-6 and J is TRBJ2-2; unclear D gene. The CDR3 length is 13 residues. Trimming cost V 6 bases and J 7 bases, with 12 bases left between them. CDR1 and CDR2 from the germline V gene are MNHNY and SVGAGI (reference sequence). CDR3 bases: TGTGCCAGCAGCGAGGATCCAGTCGGGGAGCTGTTTTTT. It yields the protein CASSEDPVGELFF.

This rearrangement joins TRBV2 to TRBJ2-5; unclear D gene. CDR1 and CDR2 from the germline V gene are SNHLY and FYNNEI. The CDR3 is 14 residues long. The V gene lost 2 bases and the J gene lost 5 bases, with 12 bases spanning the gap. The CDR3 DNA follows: TGTGCCAGCAGTGAACTGACCATGCGGGAGACCCAGTACTTC. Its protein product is CASSELTMRETQYF.

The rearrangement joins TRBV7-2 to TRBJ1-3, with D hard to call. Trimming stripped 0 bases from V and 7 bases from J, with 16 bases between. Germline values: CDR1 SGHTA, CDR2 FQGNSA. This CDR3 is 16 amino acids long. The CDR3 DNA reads TGTGCCAGCAGCTTAGCTGACCCGTCGCGGGGTAACACCATATATTTT. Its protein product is CASSLADPSRGNTIYF. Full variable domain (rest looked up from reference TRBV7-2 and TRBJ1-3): GAGVSQSPSNKVTEKGKDVELRCDPISGHTALYWYRQSLGQGLEFLIYFQGNSAPDKSGLPSDRFSAERTGGSVSTLTIQRTQQEDSAVYLCASSLADPSRGNTIYFGEGSWLTVV.

CDR3 coding DNA: TGTGCCAGCAGCGACCGGGGGGCCCCCGCAGATACGCAGTATTTT. Translation gives CASSDRGAPADTQYF. The gene calls are TRBV9 and TRBJ2-3; TRBD2 is a possible D gene (7 bases). The CDR3 spans 15 residues. V was shortened by 3 bases and J by 4 bases, with 15 bases between the two germline ends. Germline assignment: CDR1 SGDLS and CDR2 YYNGEE.

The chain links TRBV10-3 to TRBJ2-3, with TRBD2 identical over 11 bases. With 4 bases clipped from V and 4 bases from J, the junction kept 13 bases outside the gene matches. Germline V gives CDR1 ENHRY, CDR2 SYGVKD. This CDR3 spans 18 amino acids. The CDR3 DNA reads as TGTGCCATCAGTGGGGGTAGCGGGGGGGCCGGCCCCCCAGATACGCAGTATTTT. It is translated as CAISGGSGGAGPPDTQYF.

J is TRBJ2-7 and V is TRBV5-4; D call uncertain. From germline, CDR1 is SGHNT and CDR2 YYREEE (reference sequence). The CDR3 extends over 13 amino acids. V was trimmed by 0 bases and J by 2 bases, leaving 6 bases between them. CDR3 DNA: TGTGCCAGCAGCTTGGCCCCCGCCTACGAGCAGTACTTC. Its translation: CASSLAPAYEQYF.

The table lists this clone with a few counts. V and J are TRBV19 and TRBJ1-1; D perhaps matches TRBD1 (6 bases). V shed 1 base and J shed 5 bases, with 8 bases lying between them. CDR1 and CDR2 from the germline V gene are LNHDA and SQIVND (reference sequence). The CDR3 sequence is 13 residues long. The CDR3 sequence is CASSIGTATEAFF. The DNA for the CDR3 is TGTGCCAGTAGTATAGGGACAGCTACTGAAGCTTTCTTT.

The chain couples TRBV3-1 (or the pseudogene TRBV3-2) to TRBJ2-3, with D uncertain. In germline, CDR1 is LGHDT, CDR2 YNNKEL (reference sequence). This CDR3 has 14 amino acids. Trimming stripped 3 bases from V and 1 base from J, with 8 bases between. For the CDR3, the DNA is TGTGCCAGCAGCCACCGTGGCCGCACAGATACGCAGTATTTT. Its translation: CASSHRGRTDTQYF.

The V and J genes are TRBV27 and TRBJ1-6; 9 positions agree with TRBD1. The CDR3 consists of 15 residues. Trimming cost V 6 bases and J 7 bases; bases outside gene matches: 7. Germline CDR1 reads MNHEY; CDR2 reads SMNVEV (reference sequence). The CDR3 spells CASRQNRGLNSPLHF. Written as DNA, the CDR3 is TGTGCCAGCAGACAAAACAGGGGGCTCAATTCACCCCTCCACTTT.